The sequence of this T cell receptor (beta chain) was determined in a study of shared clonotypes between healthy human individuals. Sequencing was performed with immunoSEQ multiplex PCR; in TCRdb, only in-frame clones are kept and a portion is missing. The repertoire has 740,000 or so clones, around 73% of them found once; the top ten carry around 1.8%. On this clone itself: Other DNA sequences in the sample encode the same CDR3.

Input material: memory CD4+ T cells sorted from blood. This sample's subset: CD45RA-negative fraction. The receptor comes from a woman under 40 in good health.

The CDR3 coding sequence is TGTGCCAGCAGGCGGGACAGGGGGTATGGCTACACCTTC. The encoded protein is CASRRDRGYGYTF. The rearrangement joins TRBV6-5 to TRBJ1-2; 11 nucleotides agree with TRBD1. Germline values: CDR1 MNHEY, CDR2 SVGAGI. This CDR3 has 13 residues. The ends lost 6 bases at V and 5 bases at J; junction bases unmatched: 2.